This paragraph covers one TCR beta chain sequence. This specimen comes from a study of technical replicates of blood from several donors. This CDR3 contains 15 residues. Per germline, CDR1 SGHRS and CDR2 YFSETQ. Trimming removed 0 bases from V and 3 bases from J, with 12 bases in between. Measured with immunoSEQ multiplex PCR; TCRdb has only the in-frame clones, and not every one. The sample has 87,000 or so clones; about 92% are singletons. The TCR sequence derives from a human donor in good health. The specimen sequenced was T cells isolated from PBMCs. V is TRBV5-1 and J is TRBJ2-5; no clear D. The CDR3: CASSLASRPEETQYF. The DNA of the CDR3 is TGCGCCAGCAGCTTGGCCTCGCGTCCTGAAGAGACCCAGTACTTC.